This T cell receptor (beta chain) was captured in a study of blood T cell repertoires in COVID-19. The CDR3 has 16 amino acids. CDR1 and CDR2 (germline): DFQATT, SNEGSKA (reference sequence). J was trimmed by 1 base and V by 3 bases; bases with no gene match: 11. In the authors' methods: Nucleated cell number was recorded as an estimate derived from reference gene primer amplification. The protocol was immunoSEQ multiplex PCR, while the TCRdb copy is restricted to in-frame clones and leaves out a portion. D and trimming were read from the DNA, whereas the V and J calls and clone size are those reported in that table. The repertoire holds about 220,000 clones, with roughly 87% as singletons.

The receptor was isolated from a man in his forties or fifties with active or convalescent COVID-19. The sample taken for sequencing was peripheral blood. The chain joins TRBV20-1 to TRBJ1-2; TRBD1 agrees at 7 bases. Here the CDR3 reads CSASRDRDLLNYGYTF. As DNA, the CDR3 is TGCAGTGCTAGTCGGGACAGAGATCTGCTTAACTATGGCTACACCTTC.